These 3 T cell receptor beta chains were sequenced from one sample in a study of shared clonotypes between healthy human individuals. Repertoires were generated with immunoSEQ multiplex PCR, while TCRdb's copy carries only in-frame clones and drops some. The table lists 2 million to 2.5 million clones, approximately 94% of them singletons. Sequenced material: naive CD4+ T cells from PBMCs. Subset given: CD45RA+ positively selected. The receptor set was obtained from a man aged 18 to 30 in good health. Some clones in this sample may be carry-over from other donors' samples.

The chain couples TRBV7-9 to TRBJ1-4; tentative D call: TRBD1 (6 bases). Germline V gene sequence: CDR1 SEHNR, CDR2 FQNEAQ (reference sequence). V was clipped by 5 bases and J by 3 bases, with 13 bases between them. This CDR3 comprises 15 residues. The CDR3 nucleotides read TGTGCCAGCAGCATGGGGGCAGGGGCTAATGAAAAACTGTTTTTT. It codes for CASSMGAGANEKLFF.

The V call is TRBV6-1, the J call TRBJ1-2; a possible D gene is TRBD1 (6 bases). The CDR3 totals 13 residues. Deletions cut 8 bases from V and 2 bases from J, with 12 bases between. Germline values: CDR1 MNHNS, CDR2 SASEGT. The CDR3 DNA is TGTGCCAGCCGCCCAGGGGCCAACTATGGCTACACCTTC. Protein sequence: CASRPGANYGYTF.

The chain employs TRBV28 and TRBJ2-7, with a tentative D call TRBD1 (6 bases). Germline loops: CDR1 MDHEN, CDR2 SYDVKM. This CDR3 has 15 residues. Trimming cost V 3 bases and J 1 base, with 13 bases left between them. This CDR3 is CASSLEWTDSYEQYF. The CDR3 nucleotides are TGTGCCAGCAGTTTGGAGTGGACAGATTCCTACGAGCAGTACTTC.